The present T cell receptor (beta chain) was sequenced within a study of response to subunit inactivated influenza vaccine. Whole-study results and caveats: Few additional T cells are recruited per seasonal influenza vaccination, authors suggested.

This clonotype was seen a few times. The antigen remains undetermined. V was cut by 2 bases and J by 6 bases, with 8 bases left in between. Germline lookup yields CDR1 GTSNPN and CDR2 SVGIG (reference sequence). The CDR3 extends over 11 amino acids. TCRdb redid the calling of the RT-PCR reads with MiXCR, one entry per CDR3 protein. Among over 150,000 distinct CDR3 sequences listed, 9.5% to 12% were seen once. The chain joins TRBV30 to TRBJ2-7; no reliable D call. The sample in question was CD8+ T cells sorted from PBMCs, obtained around 25 months after vaccination. The TCR originated in a man between 50 and 70 years old who received an inactivated influenza vaccine. The CDR3 sequence: CAWSSRLEQYF. As DNA, the CDR3 is TGTGCCTGGAGTTCCCGGCTCGAGCAGTACTTC.